These T cell receptor beta chains were read from a single sample in a study of T cells in Graves' hyperthyroidism and ophthalmopathy. MiXCR, applied by TCRdb to the multiplex PCR reads, yields one record per CDR3 protein. The sample includes over 250,000 distinct CDR3 sequences, roughly an eighth seen only once; the top ten take approximately 35%. The sample taken for sequencing was blood. These TCRs come from a woman between 35 and 50 years old with Graves' ophthalmopathy. Each CDR3 is given with its conserved first and last residue. Each record gives: D gene, V gene, J gene, CDR3 protein. D genes are given only for firm matches.

.	TRBV7-2	TRBJ2-7	CASSLVGGGPHGQYF
.	TRBV6-1	TRBJ1-4	CASSYGRGEKLFF
.	TRBV28	TRBJ1-5	CASSLSADFNQPQHF
.	TRBV20-1	TRBJ1-4	CSAHSGSRDGGEKLFF
.	TRBV6-1	TRBJ2-2	CASSVGPTYVGELFF
TRBD1	TRBV6-1	TRBJ2-7	CASTGTGPYEQYF
TRBD2	TRBV2	TRBJ2-1	CASSGGRGRGLAGGGDEQFF
TRBD2	TRBV15	TRBJ2-7	CATSRDLLAGSEQYF
TRBD2	TRBV3-1	TRBJ2-7	CASSRGTSGGEQYF
.	TRBV15	TRBJ2-7	CATSRDQGIPYEQYF
.	TRBV19	TRBJ2-2	CAAKVNRGTGELFF
TRBD2	TRBV6-6	TRBJ2-7	CASSYSFTSGTYEQYF
.	TRBV7-6	TRBJ1-1	CASSSGQVAFF
.	TRBV29-1	TRBJ2-1	CSVETGNEQFF
TRBD2	TRBV5-1	TRBJ2-7	CASSIIAGGPVEQYF
.	TRBV6-1	TRBJ1-2	CASSYSGYFYGYTF
.	TRBV3-1	TRBJ1-1	CASSPSGTLRAEAFF
.	TRBV30	TRBJ1-2	CAWSGSEAPGYTF
TRBD1	TRBV10-1	TRBJ2-1	CATNDRGVSDEQFF
TRBD1	TRBV27	TRBJ1-5	CASSLTGGTRPQHF
TRBD1	TRBV18	TRBJ1-2	CASSSSGTGGGYTF
.	TRBV7-9	TRBJ1-4	CASSWNSGTLRMANEKLFF
.	TRBV27	TRBJ2-7	CASSLKGLIYEQYF
.	TRBV18	TRBJ2-5	CASSPRRMQETQYF
.	TRBV5-1	TRBJ1-2	CASSQDSTGSYTF
.	TRBV30	TRBJ1-6	CAWRRGLGGSPLHF
.	TRBV3-1	TRBJ2-7	CASSQGTGGVLTYEQYF
.	TRBV6-6	TRBJ1-1	CASSYGQRNTEAFF
.	TRBV20-1	TRBJ1-6	CSAPGGIGNSPLHF
.	TRBV20-1	TRBJ2-7	CSAVLGARHEQYF
TRBD1	TRBV2	TRBJ1-1	CASTSRDRTEAFF
.	TRBV27	TRBJ2-3	CASSTSSTDTQYF
TRBD1	TRBV12-3/TRBV12-4	TRBJ2-7	CASSRRGQAYEQYF
.	TRBV6-1	TRBJ1-1	CASSGRGREAFF
.	TRBV2	TRBJ2-7	CASTGRRAEPYEQYF
TRBD2	TRBV29-1	TRBJ2-1	CSVAGTSVGYGEQFF
.	TRBV13	TRBJ1-1	CASSLYPEAFF
.	TRBV6-1	TRBJ1-6	CASRGRTGTINSPLHF
.	TRBV4-1	TRBJ1-1	CASSQDEGVVTEAFF
TRBD1	TRBV20-1	TRBJ2-4	CSATGQGSGAKNIQYF
.	TRBV6-6	TRBJ2-5	CASSYPTVVGETQYF
TRBD2	TRBV6-1	TRBJ2-2	CASSESARLAGGTGELFF